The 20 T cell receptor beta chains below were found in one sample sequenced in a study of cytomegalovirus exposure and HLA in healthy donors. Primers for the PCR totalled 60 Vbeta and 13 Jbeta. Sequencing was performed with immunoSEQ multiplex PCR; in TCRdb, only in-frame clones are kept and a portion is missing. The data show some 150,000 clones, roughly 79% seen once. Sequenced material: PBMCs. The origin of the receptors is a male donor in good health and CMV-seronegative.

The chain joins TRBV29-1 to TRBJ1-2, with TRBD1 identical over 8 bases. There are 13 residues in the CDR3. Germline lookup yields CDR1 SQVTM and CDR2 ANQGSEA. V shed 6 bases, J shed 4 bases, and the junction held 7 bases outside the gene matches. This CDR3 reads CSVKTGVTYGYTF. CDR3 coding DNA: TGCAGCGTGAAGACAGGGGTGACCTATGGCTACACCTTC.

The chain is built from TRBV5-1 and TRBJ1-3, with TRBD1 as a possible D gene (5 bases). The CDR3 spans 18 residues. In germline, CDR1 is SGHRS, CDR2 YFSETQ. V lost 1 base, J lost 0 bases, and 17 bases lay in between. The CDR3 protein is CASSLRLGGAYSGNTIYF. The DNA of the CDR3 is TGCGCCAGCAGCTTGAGGCTGGGGGGTGCATACTCTGGAAACACCATATATTTT. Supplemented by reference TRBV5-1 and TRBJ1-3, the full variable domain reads KAGVTQTPRYLIKTRGQQVTLSCSPISGHRSVSWYQQTPGQGLQFLFEYFSETQRNKGNFPGRFSGRQFSNSRSEMNVSTLELGDSALYLCASSLRLGGAYSGNTIYFGEGSWLTVV.

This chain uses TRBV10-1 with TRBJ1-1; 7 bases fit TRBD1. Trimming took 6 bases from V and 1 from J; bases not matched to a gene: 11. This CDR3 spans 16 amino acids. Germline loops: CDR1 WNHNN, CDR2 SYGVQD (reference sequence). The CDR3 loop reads CASRPSTGTANTEAFF. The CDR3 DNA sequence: TGCGCCAGCAGACCCAGTACGGGGACAGCGAACACTGAAGCTTTCTTT.

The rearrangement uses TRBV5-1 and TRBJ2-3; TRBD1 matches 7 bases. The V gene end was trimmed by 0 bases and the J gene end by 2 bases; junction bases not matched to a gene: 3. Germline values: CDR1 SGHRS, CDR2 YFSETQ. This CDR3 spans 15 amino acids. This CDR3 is CASSLGDSLTDTQYF. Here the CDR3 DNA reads TGCGCCAGCAGCTTGGGGGACAGCCTCACAGATACGCAGTATTTT.

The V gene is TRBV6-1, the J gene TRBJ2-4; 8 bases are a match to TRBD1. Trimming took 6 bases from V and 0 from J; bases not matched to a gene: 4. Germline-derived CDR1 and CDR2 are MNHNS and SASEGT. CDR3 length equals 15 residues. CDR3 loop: CASSQTGEAKNIQYF. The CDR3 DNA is TGTGCCAGCAGCCAGACAGGGGAAGCCAAAAACATTCAGTACTTC.

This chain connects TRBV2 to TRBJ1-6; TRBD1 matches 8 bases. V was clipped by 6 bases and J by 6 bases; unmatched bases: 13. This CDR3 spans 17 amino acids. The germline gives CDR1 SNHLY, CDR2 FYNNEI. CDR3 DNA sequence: TGTGCCAGCAGCCGGACAGGGCTATATAGTTCTAATTCACCCCTCCACTTT. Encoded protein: CASSRTGLYSSNSPLHF. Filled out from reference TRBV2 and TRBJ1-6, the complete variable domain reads EPEVTQTPSHQVTQMGQEVILRCVPISNHLYFYWYRQILGQKVEFLVSFYNNEISEKSEIFDDQFSVERPDGSNFTLKIRSTKLEDSAMYFCASSRTGLYSSNSPLHFGNGTRLTVT.

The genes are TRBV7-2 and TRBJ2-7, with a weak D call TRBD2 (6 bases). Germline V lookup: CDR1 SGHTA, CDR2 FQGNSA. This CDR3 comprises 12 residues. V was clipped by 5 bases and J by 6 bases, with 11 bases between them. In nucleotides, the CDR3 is TGTGCCAGCAGCCTAGGGACTTCCGAGCAGTACTTC. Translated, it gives CASSLGTSEQYF. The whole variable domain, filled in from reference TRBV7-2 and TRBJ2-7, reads GAGVSQSPSNKVTEKGKDVELRCDPISGHTALYWYRQSLGQGLEFLIYFQGNSAPDKSGLPSDRFSAERTGGSVSTLTIQRTQQEDSAVYLCASSLGTSEQYFGPGTRLTVT.

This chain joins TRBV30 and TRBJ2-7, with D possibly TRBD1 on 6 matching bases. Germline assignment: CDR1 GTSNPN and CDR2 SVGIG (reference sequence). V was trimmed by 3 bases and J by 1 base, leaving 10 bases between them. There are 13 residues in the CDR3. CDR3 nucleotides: TGTGCCTGGAGGGCTGGACAGTCCTACGAGCAGTACTTC. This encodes CAWRAGQSYEQYF.

The CDR3 protein is CASSPRTGLITEAFF. The DNA of the CDR3 is TGTGCCAGCAGCCCTCGGACAGGGCTGATCACTGAAGCTTTCTTT. This rearrangement joins TRBV9 to TRBJ1-1; 8 nucleotides line up with TRBD1. The CDR3 loop spans 15 amino acids. The J segment lost 4 bases and the V segment lost 4 bases, leaving 9 bases of the junction unmatched. The germline CDR1 and CDR2 sequences are SGDLS and YYNGEE.

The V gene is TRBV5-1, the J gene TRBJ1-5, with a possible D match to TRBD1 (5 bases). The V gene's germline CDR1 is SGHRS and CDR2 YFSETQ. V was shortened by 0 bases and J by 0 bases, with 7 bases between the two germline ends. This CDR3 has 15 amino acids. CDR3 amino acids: CASSLGQSSNQPQHF. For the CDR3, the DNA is TGCGCCAGCAGCTTGGGACAGAGTAGCAATCAGCCCCAGCATTTT.

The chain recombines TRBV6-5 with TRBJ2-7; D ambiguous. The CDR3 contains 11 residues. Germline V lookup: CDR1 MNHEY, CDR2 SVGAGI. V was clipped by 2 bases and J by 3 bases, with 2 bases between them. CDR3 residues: CASSYLYEQYF. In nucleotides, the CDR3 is TGTGCCAGCAGTTACCTCTACGAGCAGTACTTC.

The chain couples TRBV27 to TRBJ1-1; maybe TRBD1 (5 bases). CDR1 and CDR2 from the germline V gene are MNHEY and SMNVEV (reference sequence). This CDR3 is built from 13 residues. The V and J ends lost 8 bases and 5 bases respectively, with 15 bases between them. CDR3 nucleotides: TGTGCCAGCGGTATAGGGGCAGATACTGAAGCTTTCTTT. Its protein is CASGIGADTEAFF.

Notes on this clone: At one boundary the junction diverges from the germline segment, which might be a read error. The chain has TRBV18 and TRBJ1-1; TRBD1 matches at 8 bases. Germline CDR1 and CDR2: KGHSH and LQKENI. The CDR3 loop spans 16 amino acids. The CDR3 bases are TGTGCCCGCTCACCTTTATCGGGACAGGCGAACACTGAAGCTTTCTTT. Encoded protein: CARSPLSGQANTEAFF. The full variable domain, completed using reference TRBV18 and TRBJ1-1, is NAGVMQNPRHLVRRRGQEARLRCSPMKGHSHVYWYRQLPEEGLKFMVYLQKENIIDESGMPKERFSAEFPKEGPSILRIQQVVRGDSAAYFCARSPLSGQANTEAFFGQGTRLTVV.

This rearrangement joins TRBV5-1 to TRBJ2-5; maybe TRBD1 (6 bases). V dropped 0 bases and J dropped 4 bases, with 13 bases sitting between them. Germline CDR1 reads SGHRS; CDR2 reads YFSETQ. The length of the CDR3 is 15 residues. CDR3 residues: CASSLAWGPRETQYF. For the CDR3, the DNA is TGCGCCAGCAGCTTGGCTTGGGGGCCGCGAGAGACCCAGTACTTC.

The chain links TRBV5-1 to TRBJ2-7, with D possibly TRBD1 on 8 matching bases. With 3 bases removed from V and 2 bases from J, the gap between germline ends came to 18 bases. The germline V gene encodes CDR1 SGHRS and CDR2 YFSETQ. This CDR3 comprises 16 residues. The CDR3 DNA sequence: TGCGCCAGCAGCTCGAAATACAGGGGGGGGACCTACGAGCAGTACTTC. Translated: CASSSKYRGGTYEQYF.

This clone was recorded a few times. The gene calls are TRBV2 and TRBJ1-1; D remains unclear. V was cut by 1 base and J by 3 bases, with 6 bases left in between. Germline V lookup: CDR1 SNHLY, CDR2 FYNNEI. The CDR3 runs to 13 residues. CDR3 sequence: CASSEGPDTEAFF. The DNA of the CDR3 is TGTGCCAGCAGTGAAGGCCCGGACACTGAAGCTTTCTTT.

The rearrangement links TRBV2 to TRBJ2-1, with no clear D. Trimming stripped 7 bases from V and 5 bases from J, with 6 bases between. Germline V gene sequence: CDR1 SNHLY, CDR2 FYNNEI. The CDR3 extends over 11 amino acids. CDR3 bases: TGTGCCAGCACCCGTAACAATGAGCAGTTCTTC. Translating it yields CASTRNNEQFF.

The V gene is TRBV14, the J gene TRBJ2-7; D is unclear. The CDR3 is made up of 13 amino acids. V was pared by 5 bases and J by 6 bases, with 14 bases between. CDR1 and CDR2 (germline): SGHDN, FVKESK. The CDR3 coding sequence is TGTGCCAGCAGCGGTGACATATTATCCGAGCAGTACTTC. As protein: CASSGDILSEQYF.

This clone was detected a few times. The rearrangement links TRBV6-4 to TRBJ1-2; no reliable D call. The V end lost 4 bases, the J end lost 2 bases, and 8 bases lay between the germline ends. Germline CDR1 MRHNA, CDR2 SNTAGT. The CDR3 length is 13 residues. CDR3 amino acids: CASSVGTNYGYTF. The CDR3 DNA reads TGTGCCAGCAGTGTTGGTACAAACTATGGCTACACCTTC.

The CDR3 is CSVLAGLTDTQYF. CDR3 DNA sequence: TGCAGCGTCCTAGCGGGACTCACAGATACGCAGTATTTT. The chain is built from TRBV29-1 and TRBJ2-3, with 9 bases identical to TRBD2. V lost 6 bases, J lost 2 bases, and 3 bases stayed unmatched. The CDR3 has 13 residues. Germline V gives CDR1 SQVTM, CDR2 ANQGSEA.